Presented here are 16 T cell receptor beta chains from one specimen sequenced in a study of blood T cell repertoires in COVID-19. Clones were read by immunoSEQ multiplex PCR, and TCRdb kept only the in-frame ones, dropping some. The table has some 300,000 clones, around 90% seen once. Material for sequencing was PBMCs or T cells enriched from blood (not recorded which). These receptors all come from a woman between 35 and 50 years old who had recovered from COVID-19.

The chain carries TRBV2 and TRBJ2-3; D is possibly TRBD1 (5 bases). Germline assignment: CDR1 SNHLY and CDR2 FYNNEI. This CDR3 spans 15 amino acids. With 7 bases removed from V and 4 bases from J, the gap between germline ends came to 18 bases. This CDR3 reads CASTFVRGVADTQYF. The DNA of the CDR3 is TGTGCCAGCACGTTTGTTAGGGGTGTCGCAGATACGCAGTATTTT.

The V and J genes are TRBV4-1 and TRBJ1-6, with D perhaps matching TRBD1 (5 bases). Germline CDR1 reads MGHRA; CDR2 reads YSYEKL. Deletions cut 3 bases from V and 3 bases from J, with 12 bases between. The CDR3 sequence is 16 residues long. CDR3 sequence reads: CASSQVLTDYNSPLHF. The CDR3, as DNA: TGCGCCAGCAGCCAGGTTCTGACAGACTATAATTCACCCCTCCACTTT.

The rearrangement links TRBV7-3 to TRBJ2-2, with 7 bases that match TRBD1. V trimming: 5 bases; J trimming: 6 bases; junction bases outside the gene matches: 6. CDR1 is SGHTA, CDR2 FQGTGA, per germline. The length of the CDR3 is 14 residues. CDR3: CASSLTGRSGELFF. The CDR3 DNA follows: TGTGCCAGCAGCCTGACAGGGAGATCCGGGGAGCTGTTTTTT.

The chain couples TRBV6-5 to TRBJ2-1; D is possibly TRBD2 (5 bases). This CDR3 contains 16 residues. Trimming pared 0 bases from V and 5 bases from J, leaving 14 bases between. Per germline, CDR1 MNHEY and CDR2 SVGAGI. The CDR3 region is CASSYSRGGPNNEQFF. DNA of the CDR3: TGTGCCAGCAGTTACTCGCGCGGAGGACCTAACAATGAGCAGTTCTTC.

This clone has a single count. Other DNA sequences in the sample encode the same CDR3. The rearrangement uses TRBV5-1 and TRBJ2-7; 8 bases map to TRBD1. The CDR3 spans 14 residues. The V gene end was trimmed by 0 bases and the J gene end by 5 bases; junction bases not matched to a gene: 4. The V gene's germline CDR1 is SGHRS and CDR2 YFSETQ. For the CDR3, the DNA is TGCGCCAGCAGCTTGGGCCAGGGGGCCGACGAGCAGTACTTC. It codes for CASSLGQGADEQYF.

The chain employs TRBV4-1 and TRBJ2-7, with TRBD2 matching 8 bases. CDR1 and CDR2 (germline): MGHRA, YSYEKL. Trimming removed 0 bases from V and 3 bases from J; junction bases left unmatched: 4. This CDR3 region has 15 residues. Written as DNA, the CDR3 is TGCGCCAGCAGCCAAGAGAGCGGGGGCGGCTACGAGCAGTACTTC. Protein product: CASSQESGGGYEQYF.

This clone was seen only a few times. The genes are TRBV18 and TRBJ2-5, with D perhaps matching TRBD1 (6 bases). V lost 5 bases, J lost 2 bases, and 9 bases lay in between. This CDR3 contains 13 residues. Germline CDR1 and CDR2: KGHSH and LQKENI. The CDR3 loop reads CASSSDSQETQYF. The CDR3 region has the DNA TGTGCCAGCTCATCGGACAGTCAAGAGACCCAGTACTTC.

This chain links TRBV5-1 with TRBJ1-6; D not resolved. This CDR3 has 16 amino acids. CDR1 is SGHRS, CDR2 YFSETQ, per germline. V lost 4 bases to trimming and J lost 9 bases, with 20 bases between them. CDR3 in amino acids: CASSPHGSRSGSPLHF. CDR3 coding DNA: TGCGCCAGCAGCCCCCACGGGTCGCGGTCGGGTTCACCCCTCCACTTT.

This clone was picked up many times. V and J are TRBV7-3 and TRBJ2-2; TRBD2 might be the D (6 bases). The ends were cut back, 1 base at V and 5 bases at J, with 8 bases in the middle. Germline lookup yields CDR1 SGHTA and CDR2 FQGTGA. The CDR3 length is 14 residues. The CDR3 spells CASSLNRGTGELFF. CDR3 DNA: TGTGCCAGCAGCTTAAACCGGGGGACCGGGGAGCTGTTTTTT. The variable domain in full, completed from reference TRBV7-3 and TRBJ2-2, reads GAGVSQTPSNKVTEKGKYVELRCDPISGHTALYWYRQSLGQGPEFLIYFQGTGAADDSGLPNDRFFAVRPEGSVSTLKIQRTERGDSAVYLCASSLNRGTGELFFGEGSRLTVL.

The chain recombines TRBV2 with TRBJ1-3; possible D gene TRBD1, 6 bases. Trimming cost V 7 bases and J 2 bases, with 9 bases left between them. CDR1 SNHLY and CDR2 FYNNEI come from the germline V gene. There are 13 residues in the CDR3. The CDR3 sequence is CASNQGPGNTIYF. The DNA of the CDR3 is TGTGCCAGCAATCAGGGGCCTGGAAACACCATATATTTT.

V and J are TRBV19 and TRBJ1-5, with a tentative D call TRBD1 (6 bases). V was cut by 8 bases and J by 4 bases, with 21 bases left in between. There are 16 residues in the CDR3. Germline values: CDR1 LNHDA, CDR2 SQIVND (reference sequence). CDR3 sequence reads: CASSYFQGLGNQPQHF. The CDR3, as DNA: TGTGCCAGTTCTTACTTTCAGGGGTTAGGGAATCAGCCCCAGCATTTT.

The V call is TRBV7-8, the J call TRBJ1-2; TRBD1 might be the D (6 bases). Per the germline V gene, CDR1 is SGHVS and CDR2 is FQNEAQ. The V gene lost 5 bases and the J gene lost 4 bases, with 11 bases spanning the gap. The CDR3 consists of 13 residues. CDR3 DNA: TGTGCCAGCAGCCCCGGGGGGCTCTATGGCTACACCTTC. It codes for CASSPGGLYGYTF.

The chain carries TRBV27 and TRBJ2-1; 10 bases match TRBD2. CDR1 MNHEY and CDR2 SMNVEV come from the germline V gene (reference sequence). The CDR3 runs 15 residues. V lost 1 base to trimming and J lost 7 bases; unmatched junction nucleotides: 4. CDR3 region: CASSLFLAGENEQFF. The CDR3 region has the DNA TGTGCCAGCAGTTTATTTCTAGCGGGAGAGAATGAGCAGTTCTTC.

This chain joins TRBV5-1 and TRBJ1-2; TRBD1 matches 9 bases. With V trimmed by 0 bases and J by 4 bases, 4 bases remained unmatched. The CDR3 length is 15 residues. CDR1 is SGHRS and CDR2 is YFSETQ in the germline V gene. The CDR3 nucleotides read TGCGCCAGCAGCTTGGAGGGGACAGGGAGCTATGGCTACACCTTC. It specifies CASSLEGTGSYGYTF.

The genes are TRBV2 and TRBJ2-1; TRBD2 aligns across 14 bases. This CDR3 is built from 16 residues. The V gene end was trimmed by 5 bases and the J gene end by 14 bases; junction bases not matched to a gene: 14. The germline V gene encodes CDR1 SNHLY and CDR2 FYNNEI. The CDR3 here is CASSPLTSGGAETKFF. CDR3 nucleotides: TGTGCCAGCAGTCCCTTGACTAGCGGGGGGGCAGAAACTAAGTTCTTC. Drawing the rest from reference TRBV2 and TRBJ2-1, the complete variable domain is EPEVTQTPSHQVTQMGQEVILRCVPISNHLYFYWYRQILGQKVEFLVSFYNNEISEKSEIFDDQFSVERPDGSNFTLKIRSTKLEDSAMYFCASSPLTSGGAETKFFGPGTRLTVL.

The V gene is TRBV19, the J gene TRBJ2-1, with 7 positions matching TRBD2. CDR1 LNHDA and CDR2 SQIVND come from the germline V gene (reference sequence). This CDR3 contains 15 residues. V shed 8 bases, J shed 7 bases, and the junction held 14 bases outside the gene matches. CDR3 region: CASGYRAGNRNEQFF. The DNA of the CDR3 is TGTGCCAGTGGATATCGAGCGGGAAACCGGAATGAGCAGTTCTTC. The full variable domain, its missing parts supplied by reference TRBV19 and TRBJ2-1, is DGGITQSPKYLFRKEGQNVTLSCEQNLNHDAMYWYRQDPGQGLRLIYYSQIVNDFQKGDIAEGYSVSREKKESFPLTVTSAQKNPTAFYLCASGYRAGNRNEQFFGPGTRLTVL.